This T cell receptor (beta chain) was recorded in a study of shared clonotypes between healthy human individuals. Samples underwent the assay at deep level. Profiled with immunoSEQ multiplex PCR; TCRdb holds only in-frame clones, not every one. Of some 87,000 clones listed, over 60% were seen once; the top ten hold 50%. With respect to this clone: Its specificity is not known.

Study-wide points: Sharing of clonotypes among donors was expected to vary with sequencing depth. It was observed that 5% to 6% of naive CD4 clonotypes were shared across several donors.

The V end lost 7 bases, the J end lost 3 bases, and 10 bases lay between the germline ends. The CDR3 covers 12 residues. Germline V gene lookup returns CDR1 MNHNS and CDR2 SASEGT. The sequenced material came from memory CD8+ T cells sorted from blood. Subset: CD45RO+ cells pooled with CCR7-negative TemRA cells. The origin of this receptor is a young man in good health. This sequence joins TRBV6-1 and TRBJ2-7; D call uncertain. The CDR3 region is CASNRVFYEQYF. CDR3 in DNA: TGTGCCAGCAATCGGGTCTTCTACGAGCAGTACTTC.